The rows below give T cell receptor beta chains drawn from one sample of a study of T-cell memory formation after mild COVID-19. Each CDR3 protein is one row after TCRdb ran MiXCR on the 5' RACE reads. The sample holds 400,000 to 500,000 distinct CDR3 sequences, more than 20% seen once. Input material: PBMCs or a T cell subset sorted from them (not recorded which). All receptors come from an adult woman who had mild COVID-19 (a few samples of this study predate the infection). Cell type and time point are not known. The CDR3 runs from the conserved cysteine through the conserved F or W.

v_gene: TRBV6-2/TRBV6-3
j_gene: TRBJ2-1
CDR3aa: CASSAASGGPPFGQFF

v_gene: TRBV29-1
j_gene: TRBJ1-4
CDR3aa: CSVRGSGRREKLFF

v_gene: TRBV29-1
j_gene: TRBJ2-1
CDR3aa: CSVFVDEQFF

v_gene: TRBV6-6
j_gene: TRBJ2-7
CDR3aa: CATLLGTSGLELAYEQYF

v_gene: TRBV18
j_gene: TRBJ2-3
CDR3aa: CASSPPAGGRSALSTDTQYF

v_gene: TRBV11-2
j_gene: TRBJ2-1
CDR3aa: CASSLGVDYNEQFF

v_gene: TRBV15
j_gene: TRBJ1-5
CDR3aa: CATSRIPRQESNQPQHF

v_gene: TRBV19
j_gene: TRBJ1-5
CDR3aa: CASTRWGRSQPQHF

v_gene: TRBV6-2/TRBV6-3
j_gene: TRBJ1-1
CDR3aa: CASSPSERLNTEAFF

v_gene: TRBV5-1
j_gene: TRBJ1-6
CDR3aa: CASSSGRGAPLHF

v_gene: TRBV5-5
j_gene: TRBJ2-7
CDR3aa: CASRRRASGFDEQYF

v_gene: TRBV24-1
j_gene: TRBJ2-3
CDR3aa: CATSDPPASGTDTQYF

v_gene: TRBV5-1
j_gene: TRBJ2-1
CDR3aa: CASSLEAGDYQLQFF

v_gene: TRBV6-2/TRBV6-3
j_gene: TRBJ2-3
CDR3aa: CASSSGPITDTQYF

v_gene: TRBV24-1
j_gene: TRBJ2-1
CDR3aa: CATSESSSGRGMAYNEQFF

v_gene: TRBV29-1
j_gene: TRBJ1-5
CDR3aa: CSVGERGSNQPQHF

v_gene: TRBV7-2
j_gene: TRBJ1-1
CDR3aa: CASSRQTVGEAFF

v_gene: TRBV20-1
j_gene: TRBJ1-6
CDR3aa: CSASPGPWDSPLHF

v_gene: TRBV5-1
j_gene: TRBJ1-1
CDR3aa: CASSVYTGDVYGEAFF

v_gene: TRBV11-2
j_gene: TRBJ2-1
CDR3aa: CASSSPLAGGRDEQFF

v_gene: TRBV29-1
j_gene: TRBJ1-2
CDR3aa: CSVEDPDAGGYTF

v_gene: TRBV20-1
j_gene: TRBJ1-2
CDR3aa: CSAPTGVWGGYTF

v_gene: TRBV20-1
j_gene: TRBJ2-2
CDR3aa: CSAQTSGRPGELFF

v_gene: TRBV30
j_gene: TRBJ1-1
CDR3aa: CAWSVHPGAEAFF

v_gene: TRBV7-6
j_gene: TRBJ2-7
CDR3aa: CASSTPTGLPPYEQYF

v_gene: TRBV7-9
j_gene: TRBJ1-2
CDR3aa: CASSSVWEGYTF

v_gene: TRBV20-1
j_gene: TRBJ2-5
CDR3aa: CSAPKGSGSTQETQYF

v_gene: TRBV12-3/TRBV12-4
j_gene: TRBJ2-1
CDR3aa: CASSDGARRNEQFF

v_gene: TRBV20-1
j_gene: TRBJ2-7
CDR3aa: CSARERDFGYEQYF

v_gene: TRBV6-5
j_gene: TRBJ1-1
CDR3aa: CASRDRGGAFF

v_gene: TRBV27
j_gene: TRBJ2-2
CDR3aa: CASRGLHTGELFF

v_gene: TRBV18
j_gene: TRBJ2-5
CDR3aa: CASSPKTGQETQYF